The entry below describes one TCR beta chain. The CDR3 sequence is 16 residues long. Germline V CDR1 and CDR2: DFQATT, SNEGSKA (reference sequence). V was clipped by 0 bases and J by 10 bases; unmatched bases: 11. CD8+ and CD4+ T cells circulating in blood were sequenced for TCR beta. FACS was used to enrich TEMRA cells, whereas the CD8+ and CD4+ T cells were obtained by negative isolation. These data belong to a study of CD8 T cells in Susac syndrome. The RNA, 0.5 to 1 ug, was put through reverse transcription using random hexamers. Amplification of the TCR beta CDR3 was carried out by immunoSEQ multiplex PCR, which spanned a total of 54 Vbeta and 13 Jbeta segments. MiXCR, applied by TCRdb to the immunoSEQ multiplex PCR reads, yields one record per CDR3 protein. The sample records about 150,000 distinct CDR3 sequences, 95% being singletons.

The sample taken for sequencing was CD8+ T cells from PBMCs. The TCR was taken from a human donor with multiple sclerosis. The J gene is TRBJ2-1, the V gene TRBV20-1, with 11 bases fitting TRBD2. The CDR3 DNA sequence: TGCAGTGCTAGAGATCGGTCCCTAGCGGGGGGCAACGAGCAGTTCTTC. Translating it yields CSARDRSLAGGNEQFF.